A single sample is the source of the 14 T cell receptor beta chains below, sequenced in a study of T cells in Graves' hyperthyroidism and ophthalmopathy (dated by TCRdb to between 2018 and 2021). Preparation of the library involved multiplex PCR. TCRdb shows the sequencer as Illumina HiSeq 2000. TCR beta CDR3 regions were amplified from RNA transcripts. The TCR CDR3 was subjected to a first round of RT-PCR using the HTBI primer set and the Qiagen OneStep RT-PCR kit. TCRdb trimmed public reads at Q25 via fastp, called clones via MiXCR and kept in-frame beta chains. Rows are combined by CDR3 protein, so each entry shows the most common genes and DNA. The sample data list 500,000 to 550,000 distinct CDR3 sequences, and just under 20% of these were observed just once. In total, the top ten clones hold about 50% of the sample. The sequencing input was blood. These receptors all come from a man aged 40-49 years with Graves' ophthalmopathy.

Ten or more counts support this clonotype. The rearrangement joins TRBV11-3 to TRBJ2-2; possibly TRBD1 for D (5 bases). V was trimmed by 4 bases and J by 1 base, leaving 7 bases between them. The V gene's germline CDR1 is SGHNT and CDR2 YENEEA. This CDR3 spans 14 amino acids. In DNA form, the CDR3 reads TGTGCCAGCAGCTCACAGGAGAACACCGGGGAGCTGTTTTTT. Its translation: CASSSQENTGELFF. Complete variable domain (other parts from reference TRBV11-3 and TRBJ2-2): EAGVVQSPRYKIIEKKQPVAFWCNPISGHNTLYWYLQNLGQGPELLIRYENEEAVDDSQLPKDRFSAERLKGVDSTLKIQPAELGDSAVYLCASSSQENTGELFFGEGSRLTVL.

Turning to this clonotype: One base away lies a much larger clone, so this may be a sequencing read error. This sequence joins TRBV28 and TRBJ1-1, with TRBD1 identical over 7 bases. This CDR3 comprises 14 residues. The germline V gene encodes CDR1 MDHEN and CDR2 SYDVKM. The CDR3 DNA sequence: TGTGCCTGCAGTTTTACAGGGGTGGCTGCTGAAGCTTTCTTT. This gives the protein CACSFTGVAAEAFF.

This chain links TRBV6-1 with TRBJ1-5, with D perhaps matching TRBD1 (6 bases). CDR1 is MNHNS, CDR2 SASEGT, per germline. The CDR3 runs to 16 residues. The V end lost 1 base, the J end lost 4 bases, and 14 bases lay between the germline ends. In nucleotides, the CDR3 is TGTGCCAGCAGTGAAGGCCACAGGGCTCGAAATCAGCCCCAGCATTTT. This codes for CASSEGHRARNQPQHF.

This clonotype was detected only a few times. The chain has TRBV12-3 or TRBV12-4 and TRBJ1-2; no clear D. The CDR3 length is 18 residues. Trimming left V 2 bases short and J 6 bases short, with 25 bases between. This chain's CDR3 is CASSLKIVLWVPGDGYTF. The CDR3 coding sequence is TGTGCCAGCAGTTTAAAGATCGTCCTTTGGGTTCCCGGCGATGGCTACACCTTC.

The chain combines TRBV10-2 with TRBJ2-2, with TRBD1 as a possible D gene (5 bases). The CDR3 contains 15 residues. Looked up from germline, CDR1 is WSHSY and CDR2 is SAAADI. Trimming removed 6 bases from V and 0 bases from J, with 11 bases in between. In nucleotides, the CDR3 is TGCGCCAGCAGGGAAACAGGAGCGAACACCGGGGAGCTGTTTTTT. This gives the protein CASRETGANTGELFF.

In this sample, this clonotype turned up a few times. This sequence joins TRBV7-8 and TRBJ2-5; 8 nucleotides line up with TRBD2. The length of the CDR3 is 15 residues. Germline V gene lookup returns CDR1 SGHVS and CDR2 FQNEAQ. Trimming took 5 bases from V and 0 from J; bases not matched to a gene: 5. CDR3 sequence (DNA): TGTGCCAGCAGCACGGGAGGGTCCCACCAAGAGACCCAGTACTTC. Translation gives CASSTGGSHQETQYF.

Only a few counts were recorded for this clonotype. This chain joins TRBV7-6 and TRBJ2-1, with a weak D call TRBD1 (8 bases). The CDR3 runs to 14 residues. CDR1 is SGHVS and CDR2 is FNYEAQ in the germline V gene. The germline V and J ends were trimmed by 6 bases and 7 bases, with 16 bases remaining between them. The DNA for the CDR3 is TGTGCCAGCAGATTAACAGGGGGGGCTAATGAGCAGTTCTTC. As protein: CASRLTGGANEQFF.

This clonotype has ten or more counts. This rearrangement joins TRBV2 to TRBJ2-3, with D perhaps being TRBD1 or TRBD2 (5 bases each). This CDR3 region has 15 residues. V was pared by 2 bases and J by 2 bases, with 11 bases between. The germline V gene encodes CDR1 SNHLY and CDR2 FYNNEI. CDR3 sequence: CASSEWGTYTDTQYF. The CDR3 nucleotides are TGTGCCAGCAGTGAATGGGGGACCTACACAGATACGCAGTATTTT.

This chain connects TRBV2 to TRBJ2-3; tentatively, D is TRBD1 (7 bases). The CDR3 is made up of 15 amino acids. Looked up from germline, CDR1 is SNHLY and CDR2 is FYNNEI. V lost 5 bases and J lost 6, with 18 bases in between. The CDR3 region has the DNA TGTGCCAGCAGTCCAGGGGGGACCAACGGGGATACGCAGTATTTT. Amino acids: CASSPGGTNGDTQYF.

V usage is TRBV6-1 and J usage is TRBJ1-2; maybe TRBD1 (5 bases). This CDR3 is built from 15 residues. Trimming left V 3 bases short and J 4 bases short, with 15 bases between. Per germline, CDR1 MNHNS and CDR2 SASEGT. CDR3 amino acids: CASSDRTKGLYGYTF. CDR3 bases: TGTGCCAGCAGTGATCGGACGAAGGGGCTCTATGGCTACACCTTC.

The chain employs TRBV12-3 or TRBV12-4 and TRBJ1-1; no reliable D call. The V gene lost 1 base and the J gene lost 2 bases, with 35 bases spanning the gap. The CDR3 covers 23 residues. Here the CDR3 DNA reads TGTGCCAGCAGTTTAGACCCCTTAGACCTATCCTTTTCCTCCCTCCTCGTTAACACTGAAGCTTTCTTT. This gives the protein CASSLDPLDLSFSSLLVNTEAFF.

The genes are TRBV5-5 and TRBJ1-3; TRBD1 matches 7 bases. The CDR3 contains 18 residues. With V trimmed by 5 bases and J by 0 bases, 14 bases remained unmatched. The germline V gene encodes CDR1 SGHKS and CDR2 YYEKEE (reference sequence). CDR3 nucleotides: TGTGCCAGCAGTCCATCCTACGGACAGGCGATCTCTGGAAACACCATATATTTT. Translating it yields CASSPSYGQAISGNTIYF.

This clonotype was detected a few times. J is TRBJ2-7 and V is TRBV20-1, with 8 positions matching TRBD1. Trimming removed 3 bases from V and 4 bases from J; junction bases left unmatched: 8. The germline V gene encodes CDR1 DFQATT and CDR2 SNEGSKA (reference sequence). The CDR3 has 14 residues. Here the CDR3 DNA reads TGCAGTGCTAGGGGCAGGGGGCCCACTTACGAGCAGTACTTC. It specifies CSARGRGPTYEQYF.

In its sample, this clonotype was seen many times. J is TRBJ2-2 and V is TRBV29-1; maybe TRBD1 (5 bases). The germline V gene has CDR1 SQVTM and CDR2 ANQGSEA. V was shortened by 3 bases and J by 2 bases, with 7 bases between the two germline ends. There are 13 residues in the CDR3. CDR3 bases: TGCAGCGTTGATGGACACAACACCGGGGAGCTGTTTTTT. This translates into CSVDGHNTGELFF.